Shown below are 13 T cell receptor beta chains from a single sample sequenced in a study of PD-L1 blockade in urothelial cancer. Described time point: pretreatment peripheral blood. Here immunoSEQ multiplex PCR was the method, and the copy in TCRdb shows in-frame clones only, minus some. The sample gives tens of thousands of clones, less than 90% of which show up once; approximately 10% is in the top ten. This sample comprised PBMCs, obtained around atezolizumab (anti-PD-L1) treatment. These receptors originate from an older woman with urothelial cancer.

CDR3 loop: CASRIAGEGTEAQYF. The CDR3 DNA is TGTGCCAGCAGAATAGCGGGAGAGGGAACTGAGGCCCAGTACTTC. The chain has TRBV6-5 and TRBJ2-5; 9 bases line up with TRBD2. The trim removed 6 bases at V and 9 bases at J, leaving 14 bases unmatched. The CDR3 runs 15 residues. Per the germline V gene, CDR1 is MNHEY and CDR2 is SVGAGI.

DNA of the CDR3: TGTGCCAGCAGCCGGGGGGGGGAGTATGGCTACACCTTC. This encodes CASSRGGEYGYTF. J is TRBJ1-2 and V is TRBV7-9; tentatively, D is TRBD1 (5 bases). The V end was cut by 5 bases, the J end by 5 bases, with 12 bases between. From germline, CDR1 is SEHNR and CDR2 FQNEAQ (reference sequence). This CDR3 has 13 amino acids.

The genes are TRBV2 and TRBJ2-2; possible D gene TRBD1, 5 bases. Germline values: CDR1 SNHLY, CDR2 FYNNEI. The CDR3 has 15 residues. V lost 6 bases to trimming and J lost 2 bases, with 13 bases between them. CDR3 nucleotides: TGTGCCAGCAGAGACCACAGGCGAAACACCGGGGAGCTGTTTTTT. It encodes CASRDHRRNTGELFF.

The V gene is TRBV10-3, the J gene TRBJ2-7; 7 bases are shared with TRBD1. This CDR3 is built from 13 residues. V trimming: 5 bases; J trimming: 5 bases; junction bases outside the gene matches: 6. The germline V gene encodes CDR1 ENHRY and CDR2 SYGVKD. The CDR3 is CAISSRGQDEQYF. CDR3 bases: TGTGCCATCAGTTCTCGCGGACAGGACGAGCAGTACTTC.

The chain links TRBV28 to TRBJ1-2; the D gene is possibly TRBD1 (6 bases). CDR3 length: 14 residues. V was cut by 2 bases and J by 5 bases, with 12 bases left in between. Germline CDR1 and CDR2: MDHEN and SYDVKM. Here the CDR3 reads CASSLATGVYGYTF. In DNA, the CDR3 is TGTGCCAGCAGTTTAGCGACAGGAGTATATGGCTACACCTTC.

The genes are TRBV11-2 and TRBJ2-4; D call uncertain. Germline V gene data show CDR1 as SGHAT and CDR2 as FQNNGV. The CDR3 is 11 residues long. Trimming removed 1 base at V and 9 bases at J, with 4 bases between. CDR3 loop: CASSLGAIQYF. DNA of the CDR3: TGTGCCAGCAGCTTAGGCGCCATTCAGTACTTC.

The chain couples TRBV27 to TRBJ2-7, with a possible D match to TRBD1 (5 bases). Germline lookup yields CDR1 MNHEY and CDR2 SMNVEV (reference sequence). The CDR3 runs 14 residues. Trimming pared 5 bases from V and 1 base from J, leaving 12 bases between. The CDR3 nucleotides read TGTGCCAGCAGTAACAACAGGTTGTCCTACGAGCAGTACTTC. Translation: CASSNNRLSYEQYF.

This clone appeared once. The chain combines TRBV19 with TRBJ1-2; no firm D call. V was cut by 5 bases and J by 0 bases, with 13 bases left in between. Per the germline V gene, CDR1 is LNHDA and CDR2 is SQIVND (reference sequence). The CDR3 loop spans 15 amino acids. The CDR3 DNA reads TGTGCCAGTAGTGCGGCCAGTGAAGCTAACTATGGCTACACCTTC. Its protein product is CASSAASEANYGYTF.

Only one count was recorded for this clone. The CDR3 DNA sequence: TGTGCCAGCTCACCACCGGGACAGAAGTCGGGCGAGCAGTACTTC. Amino acid sequence: CASSPPGQKSGEQYF. The V and J genes are TRBV18 and TRBJ2-7; 7 positions match TRBD1. CDR1 is KGHSH and CDR2 is LQKENI in the germline V gene. This CDR3 comprises 15 residues. V shed 0 bases and J 6 bases; nucleotides not matched to a gene: 8.

The J gene is TRBJ1-3, the V gene TRBV30, with 7 bases aligning to TRBD1. Germline CDR1 reads GTSNPN; CDR2 reads SVGIG (reference sequence). CDR3 length: 18 residues. The V and J ends lost 0 bases and 3 bases, in that order; junction bases with no gene match: 14. Here the CDR3 DNA reads TGTGCCTGGAGTGTGGACAGGAGTTCCGTGATGAGTGGAAACACCATATATTTT. Protein sequence: CAWSVDRSSVMSGNTIYF.

V and J are TRBV29-1 and TRBJ1-2; tentatively, D is TRBD1 (6 bases). CDR3 length equals 14 residues. V gave up 4 bases and J gave up 4 bases, with 16 bases separating them. The germline V gene has CDR1 SQVTM and CDR2 ANQGSEA. CDR3 nucleotide sequence: TGCAGCGTTGCCCTCGGGGCAGGGGCCTATGGCTACACCTTC. It codes for CSVALGAGAYGYTF.

The V gene is TRBV5-4, the J gene TRBJ2-5, with D tentatively TRBD2 (5 bases). The CDR3 has 14 amino acids. The germline V gene encodes CDR1 SGHNT and CDR2 YYREEE (reference sequence). Trimming removed 4 bases at V and 5 bases at J, with 15 bases between. This chain's CDR3 is CASSARTGRETQYF. The CDR3 DNA is TGTGCCAGCAGCGCAAGGACTGGCCGCGAGACCCAGTACTTC.

CDR3 in amino acids: CASSGGQGVTGELFF. CDR3 nucleotide sequence: TGTGCCAGCAGCGGTGGACAGGGGGTTACCGGGGAGCTGTTTTTT. This chain links TRBV5-4 with TRBJ2-2; 10 bases match TRBD1. Per germline, CDR1 SGHNT and CDR2 YYREEE (reference sequence). The CDR3 runs 15 residues. J lost 5 bases, V lost 4 bases, and 5 bases had no gene match.